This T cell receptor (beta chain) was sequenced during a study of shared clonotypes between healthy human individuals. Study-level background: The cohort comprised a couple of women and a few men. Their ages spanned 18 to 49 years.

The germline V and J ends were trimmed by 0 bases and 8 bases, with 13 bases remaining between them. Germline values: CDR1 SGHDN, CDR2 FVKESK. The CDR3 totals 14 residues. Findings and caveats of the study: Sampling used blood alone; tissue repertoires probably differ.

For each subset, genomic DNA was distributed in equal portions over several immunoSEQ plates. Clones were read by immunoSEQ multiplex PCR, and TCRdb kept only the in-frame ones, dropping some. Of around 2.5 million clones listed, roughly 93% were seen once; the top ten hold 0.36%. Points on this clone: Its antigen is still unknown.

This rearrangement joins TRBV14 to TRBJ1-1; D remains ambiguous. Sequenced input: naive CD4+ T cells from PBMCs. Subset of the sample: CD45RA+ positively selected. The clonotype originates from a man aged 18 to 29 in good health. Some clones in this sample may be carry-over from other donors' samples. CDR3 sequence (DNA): TGTGCCAGCAGCCAAGATGTATTTAGGGCGGAAGCTTTCTTT. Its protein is CASSQDVFRAEAFF.